Presented here are 2 T cell receptor beta chains from one specimen sequenced in a study of early T cells in non-severe SARS-CoV-2 infection (dated by TCRdb to the early 2020s). The library came from 5' RACE. Sequencing instrument: NextSeq 500. Starting from the raw public reads, TCRdb applied fastp trimming at Q25, assembled clones with MiXCR and retained in-frame beta chains. Rows with one shared CDR3 protein collapse into an entry with the most common genes and DNA. The sample table records tens of thousands of distinct CDR3 sequences; roughly 12% of these occur just once. The biggest ten clones account for around 11% of the sample. The starting material was whole blood, obtained at baseline. The receptors derive from an adult who was a healthcare worker with PCR-confirmed SARS-CoV-2 infection or an uninfected control (not recorded which).

Many counts were recorded for this clonotype. V and J are TRBV11-2 and TRBJ1-1; D gene uncertain. The CDR3 is made up of 15 amino acids. Germline V lookup: CDR1 SGHAT, CDR2 FQNNGV. Trimming shortened V by 2 bases and J by 0 bases, and 10 bases separated the two germline ends. CDR3 region: CASSLTPHMNTEAFF. CDR3 sequence (DNA): TGTGCCAGCAGCTTAACCCCCCACATGAACACTGAAGCTTTCTTT.

This clonotype was counted a few times. The chain links TRBV7-2 to TRBJ2-5; D is uncertain. Germline values: CDR1 SGHTA, CDR2 FQGNSA. The CDR3 runs 14 residues. The V end was cut by 2 bases, the J end by 2 bases, with 9 bases between. CDR3 DNA: TGTGCCAGCAGCTTACCCCAGGCTCAAGAGACCCAGTACTTC. Amino acid sequence: CASSLPQAQETQYF.